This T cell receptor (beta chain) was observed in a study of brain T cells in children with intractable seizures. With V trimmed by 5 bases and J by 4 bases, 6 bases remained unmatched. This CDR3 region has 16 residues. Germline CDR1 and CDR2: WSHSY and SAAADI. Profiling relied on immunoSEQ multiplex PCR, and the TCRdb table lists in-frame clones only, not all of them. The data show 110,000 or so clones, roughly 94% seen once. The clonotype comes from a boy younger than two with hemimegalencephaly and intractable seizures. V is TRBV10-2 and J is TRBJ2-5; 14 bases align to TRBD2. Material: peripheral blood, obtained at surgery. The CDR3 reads CASSSTSGRGRETQYF. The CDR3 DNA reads TGCGCCAGCAGTTCGACTAGCGGGAGGGGAAGAGAGACCCAGTACTTC.